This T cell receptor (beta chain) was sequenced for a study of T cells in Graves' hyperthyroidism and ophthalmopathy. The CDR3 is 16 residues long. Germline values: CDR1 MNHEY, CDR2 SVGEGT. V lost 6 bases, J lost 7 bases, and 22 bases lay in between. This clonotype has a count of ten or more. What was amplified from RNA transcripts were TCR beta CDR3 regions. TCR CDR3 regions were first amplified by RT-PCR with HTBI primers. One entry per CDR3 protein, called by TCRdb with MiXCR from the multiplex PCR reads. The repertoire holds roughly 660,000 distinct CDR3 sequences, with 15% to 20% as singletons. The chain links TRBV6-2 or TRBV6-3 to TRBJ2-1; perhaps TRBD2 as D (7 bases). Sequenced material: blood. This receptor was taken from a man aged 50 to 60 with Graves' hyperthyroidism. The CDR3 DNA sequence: TGTGCCAGCAGCCCGTGGGGGGGGCGCAGTTCGAATGAGCAGTTCTTC. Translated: CASSPWGGRSSNEQFF.